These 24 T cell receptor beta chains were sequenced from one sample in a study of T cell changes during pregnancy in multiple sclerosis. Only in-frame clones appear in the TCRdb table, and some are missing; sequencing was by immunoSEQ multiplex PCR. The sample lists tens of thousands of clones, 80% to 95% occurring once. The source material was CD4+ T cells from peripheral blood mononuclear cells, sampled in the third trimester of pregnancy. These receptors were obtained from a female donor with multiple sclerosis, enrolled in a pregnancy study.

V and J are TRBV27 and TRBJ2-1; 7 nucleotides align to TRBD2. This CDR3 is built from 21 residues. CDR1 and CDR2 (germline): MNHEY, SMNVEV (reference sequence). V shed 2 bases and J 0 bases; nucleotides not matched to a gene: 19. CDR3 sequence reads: CASSLRGRALPGSSSYNEQFF. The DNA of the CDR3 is TGTGCCAGCAGTTTACGGGGGAGGGCCCTTCCGGGATCGAGCTCCTACAATGAGCAGTTCTTC.

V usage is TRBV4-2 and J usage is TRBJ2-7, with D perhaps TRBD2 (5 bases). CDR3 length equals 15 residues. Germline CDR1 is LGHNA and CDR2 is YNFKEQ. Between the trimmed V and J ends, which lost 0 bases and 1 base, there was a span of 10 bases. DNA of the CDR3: TGTGCCAGCAGCCAAGATGTCCGGGGATCCTACGAGCAGTACTTC. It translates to CASSQDVRGSYEQYF.

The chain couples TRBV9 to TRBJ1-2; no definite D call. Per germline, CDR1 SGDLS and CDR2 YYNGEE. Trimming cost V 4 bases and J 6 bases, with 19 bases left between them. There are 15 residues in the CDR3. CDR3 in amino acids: CASSPKWTFSHGYTF. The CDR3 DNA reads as TGTGCCAGCAGCCCCAAGTGGACTTTTTCACATGGCTACACCTTC.

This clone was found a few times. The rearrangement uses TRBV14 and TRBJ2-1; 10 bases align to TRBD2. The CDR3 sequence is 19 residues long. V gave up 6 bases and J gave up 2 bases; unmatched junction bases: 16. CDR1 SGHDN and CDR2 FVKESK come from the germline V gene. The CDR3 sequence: CASSLNRFLAGGTYNEQFF. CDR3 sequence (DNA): TGTGCCAGCAGTCTTAACAGGTTCTTAGCGGGAGGTACCTACAATGAGCAGTTCTTC.

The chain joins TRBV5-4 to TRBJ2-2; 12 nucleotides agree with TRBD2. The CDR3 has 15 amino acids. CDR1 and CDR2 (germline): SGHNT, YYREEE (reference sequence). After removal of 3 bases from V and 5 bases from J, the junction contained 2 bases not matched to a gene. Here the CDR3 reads CASSSTSGGTGELFF. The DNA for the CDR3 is TGTGCCAGCAGCTCGACTAGCGGGGGAACCGGGGAGCTGTTTTTT.

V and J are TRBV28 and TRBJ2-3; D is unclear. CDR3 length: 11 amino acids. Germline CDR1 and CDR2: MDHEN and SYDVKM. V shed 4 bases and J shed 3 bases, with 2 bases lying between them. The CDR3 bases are TGTGCCAGCAGTTCGACAGATACGCAGTATTTT. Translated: CASSSTDTQYF.

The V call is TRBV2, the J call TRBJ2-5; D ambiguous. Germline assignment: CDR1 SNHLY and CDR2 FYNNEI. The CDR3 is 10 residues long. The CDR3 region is CGSEAGTQYF. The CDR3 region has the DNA TGTGGGAGCGAGGCTGGGACCCAGTACTTC.

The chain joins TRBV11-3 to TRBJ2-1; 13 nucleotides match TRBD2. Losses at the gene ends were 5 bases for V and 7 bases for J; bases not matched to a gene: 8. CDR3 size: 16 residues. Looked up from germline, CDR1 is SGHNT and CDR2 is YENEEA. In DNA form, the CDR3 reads TGTGCCAGCAGCCCCAGGACTAGCGGGAGTGTAAATGAGCAGTTCTTC. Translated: CASSPRTSGSVNEQFF.

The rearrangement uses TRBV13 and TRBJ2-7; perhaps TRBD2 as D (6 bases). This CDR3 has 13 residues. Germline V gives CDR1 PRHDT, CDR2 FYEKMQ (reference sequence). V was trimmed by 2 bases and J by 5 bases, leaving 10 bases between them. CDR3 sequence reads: CASSLRRGDEQYF. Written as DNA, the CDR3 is TGTGCCAGCAGCTTAAGGAGGGGAGACGAGCAGTACTTC. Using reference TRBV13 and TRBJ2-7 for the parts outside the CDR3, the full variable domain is AAGVIQSPRHLIKEKRETATLKCYPIPRHDTVYWYQQGPGQDPQFLISFYEKMQSDKGSIPDRFSAQQFSDYHSELNMSSLELGDSALYFCASSLRRGDEQYFGPGTRLTVT.

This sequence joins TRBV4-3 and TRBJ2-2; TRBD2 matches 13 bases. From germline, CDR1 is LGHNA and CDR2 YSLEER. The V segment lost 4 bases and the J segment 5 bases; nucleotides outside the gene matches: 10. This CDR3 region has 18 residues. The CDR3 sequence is CASSRGLAGNSGTGELFF. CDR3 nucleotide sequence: TGCGCCAGCAGCCGGGGACTAGCGGGAAATTCGGGGACCGGGGAGCTGTTTTTT.

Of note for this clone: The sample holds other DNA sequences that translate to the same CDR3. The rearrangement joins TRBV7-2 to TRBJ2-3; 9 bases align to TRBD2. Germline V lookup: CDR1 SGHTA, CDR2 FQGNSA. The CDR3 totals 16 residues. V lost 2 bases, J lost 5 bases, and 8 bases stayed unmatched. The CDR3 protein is CASSLTGLAIGDTQYF. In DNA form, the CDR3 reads TGTGCCAGCAGCTTAACGGGACTAGCAATCGGAGATACGCAGTATTTT.

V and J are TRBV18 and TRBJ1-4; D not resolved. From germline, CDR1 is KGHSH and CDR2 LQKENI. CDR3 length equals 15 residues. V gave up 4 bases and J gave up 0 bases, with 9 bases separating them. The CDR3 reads CASSQEFATNEKLFF. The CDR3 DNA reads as TGTGCCAGCTCACAGGAGTTTGCAACTAATGAAAAACTGTTTTTT.

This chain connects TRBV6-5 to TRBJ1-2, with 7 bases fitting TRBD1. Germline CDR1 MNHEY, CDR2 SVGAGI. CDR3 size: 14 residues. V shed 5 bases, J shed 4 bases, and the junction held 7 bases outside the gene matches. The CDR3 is CASSRQGVGYGYTF. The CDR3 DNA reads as TGTGCCAGCAGTCGACAGGGAGTCGGCTATGGCTACACCTTC.

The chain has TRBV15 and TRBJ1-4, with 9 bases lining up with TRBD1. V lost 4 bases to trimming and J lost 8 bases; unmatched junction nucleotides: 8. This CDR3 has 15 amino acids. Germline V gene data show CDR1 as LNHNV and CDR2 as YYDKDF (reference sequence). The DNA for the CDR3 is TGTGCCACCAGCACCACAGGGGGCCCAGGGGAAAAACTGTTTTTT. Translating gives CATSTTGGPGEKLFF.

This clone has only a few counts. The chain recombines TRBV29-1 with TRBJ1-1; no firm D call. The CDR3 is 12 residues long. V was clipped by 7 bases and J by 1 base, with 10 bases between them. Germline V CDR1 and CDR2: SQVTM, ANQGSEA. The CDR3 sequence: CSGERTNTEAFF. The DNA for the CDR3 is TGCAGCGGGGAGCGGACGAACACTGAAGCTTTCTTT.

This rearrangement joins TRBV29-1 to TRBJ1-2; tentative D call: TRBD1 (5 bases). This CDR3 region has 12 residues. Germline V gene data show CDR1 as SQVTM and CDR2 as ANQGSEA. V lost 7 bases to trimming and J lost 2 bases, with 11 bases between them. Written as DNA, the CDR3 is TGCAGCGGGAATCCAGGGAACTATGGCTACACCTTC. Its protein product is CSGNPGNYGYTF.

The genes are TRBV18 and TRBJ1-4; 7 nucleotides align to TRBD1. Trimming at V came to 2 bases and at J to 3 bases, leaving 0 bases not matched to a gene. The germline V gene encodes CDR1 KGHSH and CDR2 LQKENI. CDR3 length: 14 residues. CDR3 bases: TGTGCCAGCTCACCAGGGACAGCTAATGAAAAACTGTTTTTT. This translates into CASSPGTANEKLFF.

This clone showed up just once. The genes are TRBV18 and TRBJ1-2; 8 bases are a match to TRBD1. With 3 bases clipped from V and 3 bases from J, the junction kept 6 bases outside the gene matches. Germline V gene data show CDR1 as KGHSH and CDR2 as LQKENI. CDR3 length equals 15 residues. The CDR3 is CASSPLGQGDYGYTF. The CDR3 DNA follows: TGTGCCAGCTCACCTCTTGGACAGGGTGACTATGGCTACACCTTC.

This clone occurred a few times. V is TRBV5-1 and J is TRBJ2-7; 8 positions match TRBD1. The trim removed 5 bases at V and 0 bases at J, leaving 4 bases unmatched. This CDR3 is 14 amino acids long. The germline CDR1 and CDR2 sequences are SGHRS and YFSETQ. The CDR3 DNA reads TGCGCCAGCAGGCAGGACAGGGCCTCCTACGAGCAGTACTTC. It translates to CASRQDRASYEQYF.

CDR3: CASSLAGGTGELFF. CDR3 nucleotide sequence: TGTGCCAGCAGCTTGGCAGGGGGGACCGGGGAGCTGTTTTTT. This chain connects TRBV5-4 to TRBJ2-2; TRBD1 might be the D (7 bases). The germline CDR1 and CDR2 sequences are SGHNT and YYREEE (reference sequence). Trimming pared 0 bases from V and 5 bases from J, leaving 8 bases between. The CDR3 covers 14 residues.

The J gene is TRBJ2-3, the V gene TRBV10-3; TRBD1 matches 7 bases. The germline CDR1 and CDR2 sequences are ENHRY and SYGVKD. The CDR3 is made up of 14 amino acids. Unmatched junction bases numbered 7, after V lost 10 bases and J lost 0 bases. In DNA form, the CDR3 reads TGTGCCACACAGGGACAGACGAGCACAGATACGCAGTATTTT. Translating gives CATQGQTSTDTQYF.

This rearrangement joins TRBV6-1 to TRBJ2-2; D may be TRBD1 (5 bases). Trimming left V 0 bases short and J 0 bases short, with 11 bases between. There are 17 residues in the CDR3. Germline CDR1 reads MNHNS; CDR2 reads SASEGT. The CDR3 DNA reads TGTGCCAGCAGTGAAGCTTCGACAGCTGCGAACACCGGGGAGCTGTTTTTT. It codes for CASSEASTAANTGELFF.

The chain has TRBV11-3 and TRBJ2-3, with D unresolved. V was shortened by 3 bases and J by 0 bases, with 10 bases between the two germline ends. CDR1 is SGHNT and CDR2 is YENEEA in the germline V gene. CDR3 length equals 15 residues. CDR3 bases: TGTGCCAGCAGCTTTGAGCAAACTAGCACAGATACGCAGTATTTT. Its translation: CASSFEQTSTDTQYF.

The CDR3 sequence: CASSAREVNYGYTF. The CDR3 nucleotides are TGTGCCAGCAGCGCGAGGGAGGTTAACTATGGCTACACCTTC. This chain links TRBV7-9 with TRBJ1-2; the D is unclear. There are 14 residues in the CDR3. V was clipped by 5 bases and J by 1 base, with 11 bases between them. Germline lookup yields CDR1 SEHNR and CDR2 FQNEAQ (reference sequence).